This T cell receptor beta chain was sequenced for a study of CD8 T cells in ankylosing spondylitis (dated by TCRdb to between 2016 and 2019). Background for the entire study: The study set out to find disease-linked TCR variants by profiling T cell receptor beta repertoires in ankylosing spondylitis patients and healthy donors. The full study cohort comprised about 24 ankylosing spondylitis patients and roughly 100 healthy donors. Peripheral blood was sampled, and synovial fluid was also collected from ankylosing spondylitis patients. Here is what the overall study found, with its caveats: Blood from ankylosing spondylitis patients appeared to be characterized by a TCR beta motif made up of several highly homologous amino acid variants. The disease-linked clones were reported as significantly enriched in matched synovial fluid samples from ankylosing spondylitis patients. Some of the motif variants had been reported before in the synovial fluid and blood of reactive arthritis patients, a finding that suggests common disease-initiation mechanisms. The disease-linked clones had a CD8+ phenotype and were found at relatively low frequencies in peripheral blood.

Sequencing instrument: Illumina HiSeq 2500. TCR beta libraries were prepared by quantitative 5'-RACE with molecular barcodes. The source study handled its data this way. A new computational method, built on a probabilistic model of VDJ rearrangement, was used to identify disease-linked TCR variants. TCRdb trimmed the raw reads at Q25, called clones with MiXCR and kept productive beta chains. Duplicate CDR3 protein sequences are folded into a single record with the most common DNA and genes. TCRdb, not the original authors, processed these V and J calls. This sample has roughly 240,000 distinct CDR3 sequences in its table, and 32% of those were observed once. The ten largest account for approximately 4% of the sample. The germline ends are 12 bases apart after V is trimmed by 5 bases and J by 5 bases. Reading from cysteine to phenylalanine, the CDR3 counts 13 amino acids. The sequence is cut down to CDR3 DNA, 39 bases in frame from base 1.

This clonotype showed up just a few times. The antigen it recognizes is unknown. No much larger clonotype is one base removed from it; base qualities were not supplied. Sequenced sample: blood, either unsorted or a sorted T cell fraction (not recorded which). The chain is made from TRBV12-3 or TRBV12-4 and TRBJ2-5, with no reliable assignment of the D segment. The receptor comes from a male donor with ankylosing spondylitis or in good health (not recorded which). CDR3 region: CASSARNSETQYF. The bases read TGTGCCAGCAGTGCGCGCAATAGTGAGACCCAGTACTTC.